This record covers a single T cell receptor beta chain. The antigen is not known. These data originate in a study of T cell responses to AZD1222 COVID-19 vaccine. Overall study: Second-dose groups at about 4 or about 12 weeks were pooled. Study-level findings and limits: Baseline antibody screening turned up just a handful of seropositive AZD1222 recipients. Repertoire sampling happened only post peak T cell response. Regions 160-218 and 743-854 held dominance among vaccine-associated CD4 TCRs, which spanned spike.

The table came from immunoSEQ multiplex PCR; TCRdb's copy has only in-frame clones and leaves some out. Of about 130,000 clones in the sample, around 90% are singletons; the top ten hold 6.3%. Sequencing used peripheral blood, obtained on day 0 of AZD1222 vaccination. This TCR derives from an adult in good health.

CDR3 nucleotides: TGTGCCAGCAGACCAGACCCGAGTGCGGGGACCCAGTACTTC. This codes for CASRPDPSAGTQYF. The gene calls are TRBV6-5 and TRBJ2-5; perhaps TRBD2 as D (5 bases). Germline V gene data show CDR1 as MNHEY and CDR2 as SVGAGI. V was pared by 6 bases and J by 7 bases, with 18 bases between. This CDR3 comprises 14 residues.